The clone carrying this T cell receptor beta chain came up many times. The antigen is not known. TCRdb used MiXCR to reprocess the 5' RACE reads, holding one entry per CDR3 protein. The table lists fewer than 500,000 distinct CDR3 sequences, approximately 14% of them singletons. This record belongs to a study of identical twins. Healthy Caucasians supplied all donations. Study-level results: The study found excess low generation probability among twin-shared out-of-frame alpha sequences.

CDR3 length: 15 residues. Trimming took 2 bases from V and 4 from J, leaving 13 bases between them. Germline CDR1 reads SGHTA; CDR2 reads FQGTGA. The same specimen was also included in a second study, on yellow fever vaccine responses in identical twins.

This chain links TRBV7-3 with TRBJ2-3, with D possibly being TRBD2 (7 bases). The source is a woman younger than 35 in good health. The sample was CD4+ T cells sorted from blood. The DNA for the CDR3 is TGTGCCAGCAGCTTAGTCGGGGGGCCTGCAGATACGCAGTATTTT. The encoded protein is CASSLVGGPADTQYF.